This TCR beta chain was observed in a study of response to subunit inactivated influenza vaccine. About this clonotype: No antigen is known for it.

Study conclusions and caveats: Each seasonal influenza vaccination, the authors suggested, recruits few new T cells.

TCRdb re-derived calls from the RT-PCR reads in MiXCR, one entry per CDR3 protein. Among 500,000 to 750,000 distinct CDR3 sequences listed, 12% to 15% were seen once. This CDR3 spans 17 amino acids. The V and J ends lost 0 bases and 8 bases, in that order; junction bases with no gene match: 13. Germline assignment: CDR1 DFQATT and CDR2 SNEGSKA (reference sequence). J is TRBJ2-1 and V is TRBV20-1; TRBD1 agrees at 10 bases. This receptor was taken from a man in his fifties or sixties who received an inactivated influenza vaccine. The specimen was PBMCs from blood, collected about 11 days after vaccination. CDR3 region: CSARDVYWTGGRDEQFF. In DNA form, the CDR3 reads TGCAGTGCTAGAGACGTTTATTGGACAGGGGGGAGGGATGAGCAGTTCTTC.